The present T cell receptor (beta chain) was sequenced within a study of shared clonotypes between healthy human individuals. V lost 5 bases and J lost 4; bases outside the gene matches: 7. CDR1 and CDR2 from the germline V gene are LNHDA and SQIVND (reference sequence). The CDR3 has 15 amino acids. Data came from immunoSEQ multiplex PCR; TCRdb stores just in-frame clones and leaves some out. The table has roughly 2.5 million clones, around nine tenths seen once; the top ten hold around 0.14%. The sequence was obtained from a man younger than 35 in good health. The genes are TRBV19 and TRBJ2-7, with 11 positions matching TRBD2. Sequenced sample: naive CD4+ T cells sorted from blood. Stated subset: CD45RA+ positively selected. For the CDR3, the DNA is TGTGCCAGTAGTCAGGGACTAGCGGCTTCATACGAGCAGTACTTC. Amino acids: CASSQGLAASYEQYF.